These 26 T cell receptor beta chains were sequenced from one sample in a study of blood T cell repertoires in COVID-19 (TCRdb year 2020). Libraries were built with the immunoSEQ multiplex PCR assay. As stored in TCRdb, this immuneACCESS dataset retains in-frame rearrangements with V and J assigned. A fraction of the clones does not appear; measured against another copy, unresolved V genes explain less than half of the discrepancy, and the remainder lacks a known reason. The sample profile shows about 76,000 clones; approximately 84% of them were found once. The ten most abundant clones make up 9.5% to 12% of the sample. Input material: peripheral blood. Receptors were obtained from a man aged 60 to 75 with COVID-19, enrolled during active disease.

CDR3 bases: TGCGCCAGCAGACCACTTGGAGGGGGCGACTACGAGCAGTACTTC. This translates into CASRPLGGGDYEQYF. This chain connects TRBV5-1 to TRBJ2-7, with D perhaps matching TRBD1 (7 bases). The V end was cut by 5 bases, the J end by 3 bases, with 18 bases between. Germline V gives CDR1 SGHRS, CDR2 YFSETQ. The CDR3 extends over 15 amino acids.

The chain uses TRBV24-1 and TRBJ2-3; TRBD2 matches 8 bases. Germline V gives CDR1 KGHDR, CDR2 SFDVKD. The V and J ends lost 3 bases and 5 bases, in that order; junction bases with no gene match: 6. The CDR3 has 15 amino acids. CDR3 sequence: CATSDVAGGKDTQYF. The CDR3, as DNA: TGTGCCACCAGTGATGTGGCGGGAGGTAAAGATACGCAGTATTTT.

The chain uses TRBV2 and TRBJ1-2, with 7 bases fitting TRBD1. CDR3 length equals 13 residues. Trimming cost V 6 bases and J 6 bases; bases outside gene matches: 7. Germline CDR1 reads SNHLY; CDR2 reads FYNNEI. CDR3 sequence: CASSPTGYNGYTF. CDR3 coding DNA: TGTGCCAGCAGCCCGACAGGGTATAATGGCTACACCTTC.

This chain links TRBV3-1 (or the pseudogene TRBV3-2) with TRBJ2-3; perhaps TRBD2 as D (5 bases). Trimming cost V 4 bases and J 6 bases, with 14 bases left between them. From germline, CDR1 is LGHDT and CDR2 YNNKEL (reference sequence). This CDR3 has 14 amino acids. The CDR3 sequence is CASSPLLAADTQYF. CDR3 DNA sequence: TGTGCCAGCAGCCCCCTCCTAGCAGCCGATACGCAGTATTTT.

The V and J genes are TRBV6-5 and TRBJ2-7; a possible D gene is TRBD1 (5 bases). Germline V gene data show CDR1 as MNHEY and CDR2 as SVGAGI. Trimming removed 6 bases from V and 4 bases from J, with 16 bases in between. This CDR3 is 14 amino acids long. CDR3 loop: CASSLYDSTYEQYF. The CDR3 DNA reads TGTGCCAGCAGCTTGTATGACAGCACGTACGAGCAGTACTTC.

V is TRBV5-5 and J is TRBJ1-1; TRBD1 aligns across 10 bases. Per the germline V gene, CDR1 is SGHKS and CDR2 is YYEKEE (reference sequence). V lost 5 bases, J lost 7 bases, and 2 bases stayed unmatched. The CDR3 is 12 residues long. The CDR3 loop reads CASRGQGGEAFF. The DNA of the CDR3 is TGTGCCAGCAGAGGACAGGGGGGTGAAGCTTTCTTT.

This chain links TRBV7-3 with TRBJ2-2; D gene unclear. Germline CDR1 reads SGHTA; CDR2 reads FQGTGA. This CDR3 comprises 14 residues. V was cut by 6 bases and J by 1 base, with 9 bases left in between. CDR3 residues: CASRPSENTGELFF. The CDR3 DNA follows: TGTGCCAGCAGACCCTCAGAGAACACCGGGGAGCTGTTTTTT.

The chain employs TRBV5-1 and TRBJ1-1; the D gene is possibly TRBD1 (6 bases). CDR3 length equals 14 residues. Germline V gives CDR1 SGHRS, CDR2 YFSETQ. V was shortened by 3 bases and J by 2 bases, with 11 bases between the two germline ends. This CDR3 is CASSSQGTNTEAFF. The DNA for the CDR3 is TGCGCCAGCAGCTCCCAGGGGACAAACACTGAAGCTTTCTTT.

Notes on this clone: Distinct nucleotide sequences in the sample also encode this CDR3. The chain employs TRBV28 and TRBJ2-7; 11 bases map to TRBD1. CDR1 is MDHEN, CDR2 SYDVKM, per germline. This CDR3 has 15 residues. Trimming took 6 bases from V and 3 from J; bases not matched to a gene: 7. CDR3 DNA: TGTGCCAGCAGCACTCAGGGACAGGGGGACTACGAGCAGTACTTC. Its translation: CASSTQGQGDYEQYF.

The count of this clone is one. The chain carries TRBV6-7 and TRBJ2-2; 9 bases line up with TRBD1. TRBV6-7 is noted as an ORF with a role that remains uncertain. The V segment lost 4 bases and the J segment 3 bases; nucleotides outside the gene matches: 9. The CDR3 consists of 17 residues. CDR3 loop: CASSCPTGGADTGELFF. The CDR3 nucleotides read TGTGCCAGCAGTTGTCCAACAGGGGGCGCTGACACCGGGGAGCTGTTTTTT.

The chain uses TRBV2 and TRBJ1-5; D is possibly TRBD1 (6 bases). V lost 5 bases and J lost 1, with 9 bases in between. Germline V CDR1 and CDR2: SNHLY, FYNNEI. The CDR3 contains 14 residues. DNA of the CDR3: TGTGCCAGCAGTCAGGACAGCAGCAATCAGCCCCAGCATTTT. Amino acid sequence: CASSQDSSNQPQHF.

The chain joins TRBV15 to TRBJ2-1; D uncertain. Deletions cut 3 bases from V and 5 bases from J, with 17 bases between. The CDR3 is 16 amino acids. Germline-derived CDR1 and CDR2 are LNHNV and YYDKDF (reference sequence). The CDR3 spells CATSSVTFGLDNEQFF. The CDR3 DNA follows: TGTGCCACCAGCAGTGTAACGTTTGGTCTAGACAATGAGCAGTTCTTC.

Remarks on this clone: Compared with germline, one end of the junction differs, possibly owing to a read error. J is TRBJ1-4 and V is TRBV30; TRBD1 might be the D (6 bases). Germline V lookup: CDR1 GTSNPN, CDR2 SVGIG (reference sequence). The CDR3 is 15 amino acids. The CDR3 sequence: CAWSVLGTTNEKLFF. The CDR3 DNA reads TGTGCCTGGAGTGTACTTGGGACAACGAATGAAAAACTGTTTTTT.

This chain connects TRBV2 to TRBJ1-2; D might be TRBD1 (5 bases). The CDR3 is made up of 12 amino acids. Deletions cut 8 bases from V and 6 bases from J, with 13 bases between. Germline values: CDR1 SNHLY, CDR2 FYNNEI. CDR3: CASRDGLDGYTF. The CDR3 bases are TGTGCCAGCCGGGACGGACTAGATGGCTACACCTTC. Full variable domain (remainder filled in from reference TRBV2 and TRBJ1-2): EPEVTQTPSHQVTQMGQEVILRCVPISNHLYFYWYRQILGQKVEFLVSFYNNEISEKSEIFDDQFSVERPDGSNFTLKIRSTKLEDSAMYFCASRDGLDGYTFGSGTRLTVV.

The rearrangement links TRBV7-9 to TRBJ2-1; 8 bases fit TRBD2. J gave up 8 bases and V 0 bases, and 12 bases lay outside the gene matches. Germline V lookup: CDR1 SEHNR, CDR2 FQNEAQ (reference sequence). The CDR3 contains 17 residues. CDR3 sequence (DNA): TGTGCCAGCAGCTTAGCGCGGGGTAGCGGGGACTCGGATGAGCAGTTCTTC. Residues: CASSLARGSGDSDEQFF.

This chain connects TRBV29-1 to TRBJ2-2; 8 bases align to TRBD2. There are 15 residues in the CDR3. Germline-derived CDR1 and CDR2 are SQVTM and ANQGSEA. J was trimmed by 6 bases and V by 7 bases; bases with no gene match: 13. The CDR3 sequence is CSAGGREGLSGELFF. CDR3 sequence (DNA): TGCAGCGCTGGTGGTCGGGAGGGCCTCTCCGGGGAGCTGTTTTTT.

The V and J genes are TRBV7-3 and TRBJ2-5; 9 nucleotides align to TRBD1. V was clipped by 4 bases and J by 1 base; unmatched bases: 1. CDR3 size: 14 residues. Germline assignment: CDR1 SGHTA and CDR2 FQGTGA. CDR3 amino acids: CASSSQGAQETQYF. Here the CDR3 DNA reads TGTGCCAGCAGCTCACAGGGGGCCCAAGAGACCCAGTACTTC.

The rearrangement joins TRBV7-9 to TRBJ2-1; D not certain. The CDR3 length is 14 residues. From germline, CDR1 is SEHNR and CDR2 FQNEAQ (reference sequence). The V and J ends lost 10 bases and 12 bases respectively, with 25 bases between them. CDR3 bases: TGTGCCACAAAAATTCAGGCCCTTCCCGGAACGCAGTTCTTC. Encoded protein: CATKIQALPGTQFF. Full variable domain (rest looked up from reference TRBV7-9 and TRBJ2-1): DTGVSQNPRHKITKRGQNVTFRCDPISEHNRLYWYRQTLGQGPEFLTYFQNEAQLEKSRLLSDRFSAERPKGSFSTLEIQRTEQGDSAMYLCATKIQALPGTQFFGPGTRLTVL.

J is TRBJ1-4 and V is TRBV24-1; D unclear. The germline V and J ends were trimmed by 0 bases and 8 bases, with 12 bases remaining between them. The CDR3 extends over 15 amino acids. The germline V gene encodes CDR1 KGHDR and CDR2 SFDVKD. The CDR3 DNA reads as TGTGCCACCAGTGATTTGCCCTCTGGAGGCGAAAAACTGTTTTTT. Its protein product is CATSDLPSGGEKLFF.

The chain links TRBV6-5 to TRBJ1-2, with D perhaps matching TRBD1 (6 bases). V lost 2 bases, J lost 13 bases, and 20 bases lay in between. CDR1 MNHEY and CDR2 SVGAGI come from the germline V gene. CDR3 length: 14 amino acids. The DNA for the CDR3 is TGTGCCAGCAGTTACATCGATGGGGGTCAGGGGCGCACCTTC. The encoded protein is CASSYIDGGQGRTF.

V and J are TRBV11-2 and TRBJ1-5, with 7 bases aligning to TRBD1. There are 15 residues in the CDR3. Germline CDR1 and CDR2: SGHAT and FQNNGV. The ends lost 6 bases at V and 6 bases at J; junction bases unmatched: 11. CDR3 nucleotide sequence: TGTGCCAGCAGTATCGGGACAGCGTCGTCTCAGCCCCAGCATTTT. Its protein is CASSIGTASSQPQHF.

The genes are TRBV7-6 and TRBJ1-2, with 7 bases matching TRBD1. The CDR3 has 14 residues. Per the germline V gene, CDR1 is SGHVS and CDR2 is FNYEAQ. The V segment lost 4 bases and the J segment 7 bases; nucleotides outside the gene matches: 9. The CDR3: CASSSLNTGAGYTF. The DNA of the CDR3 is TGTGCCAGCAGCTCCCTTAATACAGGGGCTGGCTACACCTTC. Together with reference TRBV7-6 and TRBJ1-2, the CDR3 gives the full variable domain: GAGVSQSPRYKVTKRGQDVALRCDPISGHVSLYWYRQALGQGPEFLTYFNYEAQQDKSGLPNDRFSAERPEGSISTLTIQRTEQRDSAMYRCASSSLNTGAGYTFGSGTRLTVV.

The chain carries TRBV11-2 and TRBJ1-2; 7 nucleotides align to TRBD1. Germline V gives CDR1 SGHAT, CDR2 FQNNGV. V shed 4 bases, J shed 5 bases, and the junction held 16 bases outside the gene matches. This CDR3 comprises 17 residues. The CDR3 loop reads CASSSSGEGAARYGYTF. CDR3 coding DNA: TGTGCCAGCAGCTCATCAGGAGAGGGGGCCGCGAGGTATGGCTACACCTTC.

CDR3 residues: CASSQTLDNEQYF. The DNA of the CDR3 is TGTGCCAGCAGTCAAACGCTAGATAACGAGCAGTACTTC. The V gene is TRBV28, the J gene TRBJ2-7; D unresolved. Trimming shortened V by 5 bases and J by 5 bases, and 13 bases separated the two germline ends. The germline CDR1 and CDR2 sequences are MDHEN and SYDVKM. CDR3 length: 13 amino acids.

The rearrangement links TRBV29-1 to TRBJ1-3, with D tentatively TRBD1 (6 bases). The CDR3 extends over 15 amino acids. V lost 4 bases to trimming and J lost 7 bases, with 20 bases between them. Looked up from germline, CDR1 is SQVTM and CDR2 is ANQGSEA. In nucleotides, the CDR3 is TGCAGCGTTGTTGGGACACCTCAAGCTCGGAACACCATATATTTT. It encodes CSVVGTPQARNTIYF.

This sequence joins TRBV5-1 and TRBJ1-2, with 7 nucleotides matching TRBD1. V dropped 0 bases and J dropped 5; count of bases not matched to a gene: 4. Germline V gives CDR1 SGHRS, CDR2 YFSETQ. The CDR3 contains 14 residues. CDR3 protein: CASSLEGTVYGYTF. CDR3 nucleotides: TGCGCCAGCAGCTTGGAGGGGACAGTATATGGCTACACCTTC.